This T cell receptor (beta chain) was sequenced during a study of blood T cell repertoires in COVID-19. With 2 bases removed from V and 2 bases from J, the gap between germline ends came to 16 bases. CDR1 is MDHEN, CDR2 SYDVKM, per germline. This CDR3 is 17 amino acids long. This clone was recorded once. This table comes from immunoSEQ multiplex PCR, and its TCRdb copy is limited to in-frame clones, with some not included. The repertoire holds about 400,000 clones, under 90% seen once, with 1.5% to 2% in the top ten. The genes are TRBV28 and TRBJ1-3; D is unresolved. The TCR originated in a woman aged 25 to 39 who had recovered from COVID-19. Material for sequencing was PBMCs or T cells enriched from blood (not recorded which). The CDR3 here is CASSLSSTAHPGNTIYF. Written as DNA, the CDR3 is TGTGCCAGCAGTTTAAGCTCCACAGCCCACCCTGGAAACACCATATATTTT.